This TCR beta chain derives from a study of CD8 T cells in ankylosing spondylitis. The CDR3 loop spans 18 amino acids. CDR1 and CDR2 (germline): SGHVS, FQNEAQ. The V gene end was trimmed by 5 bases and the J gene end by 4 bases; junction bases not matched to a gene: 11. Each CDR3 protein gets one entry after TCRdb re-called the 5' RACE reads with MiXCR. This table has about 360,000 distinct CDR3 sequences, approximately 22% appearing once. The V call is TRBV7-8, the J call TRBJ2-1; TRBD2 matches at 13 bases. The sample consisted of blood, either unsorted or a sorted T cell fraction (not recorded which). This TCR was sampled from a male donor with ankylosing spondylitis or in good health (not recorded which). CDR3 sequence reads: CASSQGLAGSSMYNEQFF. In nucleotides, the CDR3 is TGTGCCAGCAGCCAGGGACTAGCGGGGTCTAGTATGTACAATGAGCAGTTCTTC.